This T cell receptor (beta chain) was documented in a study of read filtering for tumor transcriptome and immune sequencing. Whole-study context: TCR-mapped reads were about 4 to 11 million with IR-seq versus about 85 to 1,300 with RNA-seq.

This clonotype was recorded many times. Molecular barcoded adaptors covering alpha/delta and beta/gamma chains were used on 400 ng RNA. TCRdb re-called the reads through MiXCR, storing one row per CDR3 protein. The table lists tens of thousands of distinct CDR3 sequences, less than 15% of them singletons, with roughly 15% in the top ten. Germline V gene lookup returns CDR1 MNHEY and CDR2 SVGAGI. The V gene lost 6 bases and the J gene lost 5 bases, with 19 bases spanning the gap. The CDR3 covers 15 residues. This receptor was taken from a donor at least 40 years old with multiple myeloma. Sequenced sample: a population of CD138-negative cells sorted from bone marrow. The V call is TRBV6-5, the J call TRBJ1-2; tentative D call: TRBD1 (5 bases). CDR3 DNA: TGTGCCAGCAGCTCCAACCCCGGGACTCAGTATGGCTACACCTTC. This codes for CASSSNPGTQYGYTF.